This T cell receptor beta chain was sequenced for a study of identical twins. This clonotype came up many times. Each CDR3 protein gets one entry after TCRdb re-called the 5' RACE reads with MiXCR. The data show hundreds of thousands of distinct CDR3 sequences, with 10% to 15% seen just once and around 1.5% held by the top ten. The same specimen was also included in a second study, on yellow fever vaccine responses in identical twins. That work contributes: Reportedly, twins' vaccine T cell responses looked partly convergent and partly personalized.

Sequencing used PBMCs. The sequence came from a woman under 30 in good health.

CDR3 sequence reads: CASSYLAGGTYNEQFF. CDR3 bases: TGTGCCAGCAGTTACTTGGCGGGAGGGACCTACAATGAGCAGTTCTTC. The chain uses TRBV6-6 and TRBJ2-1, with 9 bases matching TRBD2. Unmatched junction bases numbered 3, after V lost 1 base and J lost 2 bases. Germline values: CDR1 MNHNY, CDR2 SVGAGI (reference sequence). This CDR3 has 16 amino acids.